The sequence of this T cell receptor (beta chain) was determined in a study of glioma-infiltrating T cells. The CDR3 spans 14 residues. The germline gives CDR1 SGHTA, CDR2 FQGNSA. Amplification of TCR alpha and beta CDR3 regions from RNA used iRepertoire nested multiplex PCR. A single record per CDR3 protein comes from TCRdb applying MiXCR to the multiplex PCR reads. In the table there are around 350,000 distinct CDR3 sequences, more than 35% of which are singletons. What was sequenced was glioma tissue, nonneoplastic brain tissue, or PBMCs (not recorded which). This chain links TRBV7-2 with TRBJ2-7; no definite D call. The better agreement between TRBJ2-5 and the DNA end casts doubt on the J call. This receptor was identified in a human donor with low-grade glioma or glioblastoma, undergoing nonglioma brain surgery, or in good health (not recorded which). The CDR3 DNA reads as TGTGCCAGCAGCTTAGAAGTTATCCAAGAGACCCAGTACTTC. Protein product: CASSLEVIQETQYF.